The 15 T cell receptor beta chains below all came from one sample that was sequenced in a study of blood T cell repertoires in COVID-19. The repertoire was sequenced with immunoSEQ multiplex PCR; TCRdb's copy has only in-frame clones and lacks some. The sample has 200,000 to 300,000 clones; approximately 88% are singletons. Source material: PBMCs or T cells enriched from blood (not recorded which). Receptors originate from a woman aged 40 to 50 who had been exposed to COVID-19.

This sequence joins TRBV3-1 (or the pseudogene TRBV3-2) and TRBJ1-6, with D perhaps matching TRBD1 (6 bases). Germline loops: CDR1 LGHDT, CDR2 YNNKEL (reference sequence). The germline V and J ends were trimmed by 1 base and 10 bases, with 11 bases remaining between them. This CDR3 has 14 residues. The CDR3, as DNA: TGTGCCAGCAGCCAAGGTTCAGGGGAATCACCCCTCCACTTT. This translates into CASSQGSGESPLHF.

As for this clone: The sample contains more than one DNA sequence encoding this CDR3. The gene calls are TRBV28 and TRBJ1-2, with D possibly matching TRBD1 (6 bases). This CDR3 region has 14 residues. The germline gives CDR1 MDHEN, CDR2 SYDVKM. With 4 bases removed from V and 0 bases from J, the gap between germline ends came to 9 bases. CDR3: CASSSGQPNYGYTF. The CDR3 DNA sequence: TGTGCCAGCAGTTCAGGACAGCCTAACTATGGCTACACCTTC.

The count of this clone is one. The V call is TRBV27, the J call TRBJ1-2; 12 nucleotides agree with TRBD1. Germline assignment: CDR1 MNHEY and CDR2 SMNVEV (reference sequence). V shed 6 bases, J shed 8 bases, and the junction held 7 bases outside the gene matches. The CDR3 has 14 residues. The CDR3 reads CASRLRGTGGGYTF. The CDR3 region has the DNA TGTGCCAGCAGATTGCGTGGGACAGGGGGCGGCTACACCTTC.

This sequence joins TRBV9 and TRBJ2-5, with TRBD1 identical over 12 bases. The junction had 4 bases not matched to a gene; V was cut back by 0 bases and J by 4 bases. Germline lookup yields CDR1 SGDLS and CDR2 YYNGEE. The CDR3 is 16 amino acids. This CDR3 is CASSVDWDRGRETQYF. Written as DNA, the CDR3 is TGTGCCAGCAGCGTAGATTGGGACAGGGGGCGAGAGACCCAGTACTTC.

V and J are TRBV7-2 and TRBJ2-5, with D possibly TRBD2 on 7 matching bases. V lost 0 bases, J lost 5 bases, and 10 bases lay in between. The CDR3 has 14 amino acids. The germline gives CDR1 SGHTA, CDR2 FQGNSA. The CDR3 spells CASSLAGGLETQYF. The CDR3 DNA sequence: TGTGCCAGCAGCTTAGCGGGGGGGCTTGAGACCCAGTACTTC.

This clone was counted a single time. This chain's CDR3 is CASSTQDRVSYEQYF. The CDR3 DNA is TGTGCCAGCAGTACCCAGGACAGGGTGTCCTACGAGCAGTACTTC. The chain recombines TRBV28 with TRBJ2-7, with TRBD1 matching 8 bases. Germline trimming cut 5 bases from V and 1 base from J; bases unmatched to any gene: 7. This CDR3 has 15 residues. CDR1 and CDR2 (germline): MDHEN, SYDVKM.

This rearrangement joins TRBV11-3 to TRBJ2-7; the match to TRBD1 covers 9 bases. Germline V lookup: CDR1 SGHNT, CDR2 YENEEA. V lost 5 bases to trimming and J lost 1 base; unmatched junction nucleotides: 6. The CDR3 has 15 residues. CDR3: CASSPGGQGSYEQYV. The DNA for the CDR3 is TGTGCCAGCAGCCCCGGGGGACAGGGATCCTACGAGCAGTACGTC.

The V gene is TRBV6-4, the J gene TRBJ2-1; tentative D call: TRBD2 (6 bases). Trimming pared 2 bases from V and 9 bases from J, leaving 11 bases between. CDR1 is MRHNA, CDR2 SNTAGT, per germline. The CDR3 has 13 residues. CDR3 DNA sequence: TGTGCCAGCAGTGACGTGGGGCGGGGTGAGCAGTTCTTC. The encoded protein is CASSDVGRGEQFF.

This rearrangement joins TRBV19 to TRBJ2-5; possibly TRBD2 for D (5 bases). Germline CDR1 and CDR2: LNHDA and SQIVND (reference sequence). The CDR3 runs 13 residues. V was pared by 2 bases and J by 7 bases, with 11 bases between. CDR3 sequence: CASSISPGRTQYF. The CDR3, as DNA: TGTGCCAGTAGTATATCACCGGGGAGGACCCAGTACTTC.

The chain is built from TRBV5-4 and TRBJ2-1, with D perhaps TRBD2 (8 bases). V was shortened by 4 bases and J by 3 bases, with 14 bases between the two germline ends. Germline-derived CDR1 and CDR2 are SGHNT and YYREEE (reference sequence). The CDR3 loop spans 15 amino acids. CDR3 in amino acids: CASSRGGTVYNEQFF. The CDR3 coding sequence is TGTGCCAGCAGCCGGGGGGGGACAGTCTACAATGAGCAGTTCTTC.

V usage is TRBV7-3 and J usage is TRBJ1-1; unclear D gene. This CDR3 is built from 14 residues. Trimming left V 1 base short and J 6 bases short, with 12 bases between. Germline-derived CDR1 and CDR2 are SGHTA and FQGTGA. The CDR3 loop is CASSLSAGSAEAFF. The CDR3 DNA reads as TGTGCCAGCAGCTTAAGTGCGGGATCTGCTGAAGCTTTCTTT.

This clone was detected only a few times. The rearrangement uses TRBV11-2 and TRBJ2-7, with TRBD2 as a possible D gene (7 bases). CDR1 is SGHAT and CDR2 is FQNNGV in the germline V gene. There are 14 residues in the CDR3. V was shortened by 5 bases and J by 3 bases, with 14 bases between the two germline ends. The CDR3 sequence: CASSRGGGSYEQYF. The CDR3 coding sequence is TGTGCCAGCAGCAGGGGGGGCGGCAGCTACGAGCAGTACTTC.

This chain connects TRBV7-2 to TRBJ1-6, with 9 bases fitting TRBD1. The CDR3 has 16 amino acids. Germline V lookup: CDR1 SGHTA, CDR2 FQGNSA. Trimming took 5 bases from V and 5 from J; bases not matched to a gene: 7. The CDR3 nucleotides read TGTGCCAGCAGCCTAACAGGGGGCGAAAATAATTCACCCCTCCACTTT. It codes for CASSLTGGENNSPLHF.

This clone was detected only once. The chain recombines TRBV7-9 with TRBJ2-7; D might be TRBD2 (6 bases). V lost 3 bases, J lost 1 base, and 10 bases lay in between. Looked up from germline, CDR1 is SEHNR and CDR2 is FQNEAQ (reference sequence). CDR3 size: 14 residues. CDR3: CASSLGGASYEQYV. CDR3 nucleotides: TGTGCCAGCAGCTTGGGGGGAGCTTCCTACGAGCAGTACGTC.

The V gene is TRBV4-3, the J gene TRBJ1-3; 7 bases agree with TRBD1. The CDR3 runs to 15 residues. V shed 4 bases and J 2 bases; nucleotides not matched to a gene: 5. Germline CDR1 is LGHNA and CDR2 is YSLEER. CDR3 in DNA: TGCGCCAGCAGCCGAGGGACAGCGGCTGGAAACACCATATATTTT. It yields the protein CASSRGTAAGNTIYF.